This TCR beta chain was sequenced for a study of T cells in localized non-small cell lung cancer. This CDR3 is built from 14 residues. Germline-derived CDR1 and CDR2 are SGHTA and FQGNSA. V gave up 5 bases and J gave up 4 bases, with 11 bases separating them. Concerning this clone itself: Antigen specificity is unknown.

The study's findings and limits: In adjacent lung, a median around 52 of the top 100 tumor clones were found. The greatest T cell clonality was found in uninvolved adjacent lung (higher than in tumor). Among blood samples, higher T cell density accompanied longer overall survival.

The data were produced by immunoSEQ multiplex PCR, yet TCRdb's version contains in-frame clones alone and is incomplete. Here the sample spans 35,000 to 40,000 clones, roughly 92% being singletons. The sequence was collected from a female donor over 55 with stage I lung adenocarcinoma. The sample here was peripheral blood, taken before any cancer treatment. V usage is TRBV7-2 and J usage is TRBJ1-4; D perhaps matches TRBD1 (5 bases). CDR3 amino acids: CASSRGVHNEKLFF. The CDR3 DNA is TGTGCCAGCAGCCGAGGGGTCCATAATGAAAAACTGTTTTTT.